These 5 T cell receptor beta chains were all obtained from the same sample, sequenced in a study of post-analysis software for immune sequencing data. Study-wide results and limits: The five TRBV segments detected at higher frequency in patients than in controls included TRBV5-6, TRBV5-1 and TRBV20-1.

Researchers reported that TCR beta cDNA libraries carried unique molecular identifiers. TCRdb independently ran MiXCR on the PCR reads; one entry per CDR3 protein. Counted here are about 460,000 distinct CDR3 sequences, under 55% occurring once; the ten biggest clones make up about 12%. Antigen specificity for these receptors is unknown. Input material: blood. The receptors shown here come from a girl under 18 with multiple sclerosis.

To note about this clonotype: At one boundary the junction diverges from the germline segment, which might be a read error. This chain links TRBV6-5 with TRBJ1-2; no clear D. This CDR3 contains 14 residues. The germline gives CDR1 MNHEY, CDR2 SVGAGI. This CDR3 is CASRPGRGSYGHTF. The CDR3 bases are TGTGCCAGCAGACCCGGCCGAGGAAGCTATGGCCACACCTTC.

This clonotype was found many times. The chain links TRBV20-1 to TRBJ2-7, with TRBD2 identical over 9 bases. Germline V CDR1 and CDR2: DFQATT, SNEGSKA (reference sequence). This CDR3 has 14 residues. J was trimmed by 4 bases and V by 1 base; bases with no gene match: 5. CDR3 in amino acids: CSARVSGSVYEQYF. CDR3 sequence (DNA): TGCAGTGCTAGAGTTAGCGGGAGTGTTTACGAGCAGTACTTC.

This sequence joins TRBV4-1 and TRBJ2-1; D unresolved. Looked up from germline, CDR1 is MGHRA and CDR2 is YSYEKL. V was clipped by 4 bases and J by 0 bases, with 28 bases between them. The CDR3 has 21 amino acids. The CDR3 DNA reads TGCGCCAGCAGCCCCCACGGTAGCACGAACTTAGACGCGAGCTCCTACAATGAGCAGTTCTTC. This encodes CASSPHGSTNLDASSYNEQFF.

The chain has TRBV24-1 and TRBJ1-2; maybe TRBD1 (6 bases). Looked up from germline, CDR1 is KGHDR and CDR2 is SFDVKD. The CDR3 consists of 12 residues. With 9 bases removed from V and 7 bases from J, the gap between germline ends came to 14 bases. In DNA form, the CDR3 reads TGTGCCACCGGGACATCACCGCCTGGCTACACCTTC. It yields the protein CATGTSPPGYTF.

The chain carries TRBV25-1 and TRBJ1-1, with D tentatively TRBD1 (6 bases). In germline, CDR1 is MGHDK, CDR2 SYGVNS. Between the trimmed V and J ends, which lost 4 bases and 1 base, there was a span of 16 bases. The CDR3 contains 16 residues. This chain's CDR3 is CASSGDPGQPNTEAFF. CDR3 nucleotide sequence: TGTGCCAGCAGTGGAGACCCTGGACAGCCGAACACTGAAGCTTTCTTT.